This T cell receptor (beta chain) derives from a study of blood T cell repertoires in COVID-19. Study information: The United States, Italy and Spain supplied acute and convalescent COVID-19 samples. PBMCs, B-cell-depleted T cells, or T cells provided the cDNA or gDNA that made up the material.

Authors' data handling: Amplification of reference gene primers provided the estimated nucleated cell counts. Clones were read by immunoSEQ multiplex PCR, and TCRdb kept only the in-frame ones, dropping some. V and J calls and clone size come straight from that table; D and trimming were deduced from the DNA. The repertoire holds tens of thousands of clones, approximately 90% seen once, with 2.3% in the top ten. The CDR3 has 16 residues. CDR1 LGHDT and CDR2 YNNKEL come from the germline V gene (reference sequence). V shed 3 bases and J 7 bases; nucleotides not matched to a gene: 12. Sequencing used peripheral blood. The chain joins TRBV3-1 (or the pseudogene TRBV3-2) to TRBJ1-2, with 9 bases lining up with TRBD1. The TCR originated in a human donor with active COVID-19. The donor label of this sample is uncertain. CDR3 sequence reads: CASSHMTGQGRGGYTF. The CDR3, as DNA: TGTGCCAGCAGCCATATGACAGGACAGGGGAGAGGTGGCTACACCTTC.